One T cell receptor beta chain is described in this entry. With 6 bases clipped from V and 7 bases from J, the junction kept 8 bases outside the gene matches. There are 15 residues in the CDR3. The germline V gene has CDR1 MNHEY and CDR2 SVGEGT. These data originate in a study of blood T cell repertoires in COVID-19. Clones were read by immunoSEQ multiplex PCR, and TCRdb kept only the in-frame ones, dropping some. The sample records some 62,000 clones, just over 85% being singletons. Material for sequencing was peripheral blood. This TCR derives from a woman over 75 with acute or convalescent COVID-19. This rearrangement joins TRBV6-2 or TRBV6-3 to TRBJ1-6, with TRBD1 identical over 8 bases. The CDR3 reads CASSLRTGWNSPLHF. The DNA of the CDR3 is TGTGCCAGCAGCCTCCGGACAGGGTGGAATTCACCCCTCCACTTT.